This T cell receptor (beta chain) was obtained from a study of T cell responses to AZD1222 COVID-19 vaccine. Method: immunoSEQ multiplex PCR; TCRdb's copy keeps in-frame clones and lacks some. This table holds under 200,000 clones, roughly 89% found once. Trimming left V 5 bases short and J 5 bases short, with 12 bases between. The CDR3 extends over 13 amino acids. CDR1 SSHAT and CDR2 FNYEAQ come from the germline V gene (reference sequence). Regarding this clone: Its antigen is as yet unknown.

Study results and caveats: Donors skewed white British and female; clonal diversity was possibly underestimated. Without day 14 samples, only post-peak T cell repertoires were studied. Close to half of spike-specific TCRs reportedly recognize unmutated variant regions.

Second-dose intervals of approximately 4 or approximately 12 weeks were pooled. The rearrangement uses TRBV7-7 and TRBJ2-5; D gene unclear. The TCR originated in an adult who received the AZD1222 COVID-19 vaccine. The material sequenced was peripheral blood, taken 28 days after the second AZD1222 dose. CDR3 amino acids: CASSVSRSETQYF. The CDR3 DNA reads as TGTGCCAGCAGCGTTAGTAGGTCGGAGACCCAGTACTTC.